This is a list of T cell receptor beta chains from one sample in a study of T cells in localized non-small cell lung cancer. Method: immunoSEQ multiplex PCR; TCRdb's copy keeps in-frame clones and lacks some. The sample has 13,000 to 15,000 clones; approximately 89% are singletons. Sequencing was performed on peripheral blood mononuclear cells, taken before any cancer treatment. These TCRs come from a man between 40 and 75 years old with stage III lung adenocarcinoma. Both conserved end residues are part of each CDR3. The D gene is left open where the match is weak. Rows may omit the clone size; those that give it use once, few, many or a size class.

>-|TRBV10-2|TRBD2|TRBJ2-1
TGCGCCAGTCGAGCGGGACTCTACAATGAGCAGTTCTTC
CASRAGLYNEQFF
>-|TRBV18|-|TRBJ2-1
TGTGCCAGCTCACCAGGTGACACCGGATCCTACAATGAGCAGTTCTTC
CASSPGDTGSYNEQFF
>-|TRBV28|TRBD2|TRBJ2-7
TGTGCCAGCAGTTTATTGACTAGCGGGTCCTACGAGCAGTACTTC
CASSLLTSGSYEQYF
>-|TRBV11-2|-|TRBJ2-5
TGTGCCAGCAGCTCACAGGGACGGGCCCAAGAGACCCAGTACTTC
CASSSQGRAQETQYF
>-|TRBV2|-|TRBJ1-1
TGTGCCAGCAGTGATCTCGACGAGAACACTGAAGCTTTCTTT
CASSDLDENTEAFF
>-|TRBV7-9|TRBD1|TRBJ2-7
TGTGCCAGCAGCTCCGCCGACAGGGGCTCCTACGAGCAGTACTTC
CASSSADRGSYEQYF
>-|TRBV6-6|-|TRBJ2-7
TGTGCCAGCAGTTACTCGAACCCAGCGAATACCTACGAGCAGTACTTC
CASSYSNPANTYEQYF
>-|TRBV27|-|TRBJ2-1
TGTGCCAGCAGTTTTTGGGGCAATGAGCAGTTCTTC
CASSFWGNEQFF
>-|TRBV18|-|TRBJ1-4
TGTGCCAGCTCTTCCCGCGAGGGGTCTGGAGAAAAACTGTTTTTT
CASSSREGSGEKLFF
>-|TRBV2|TRBD1|TRBJ2-7
TGTGCCAGCAGTCAGGGACAGGGGAACGAGCAGTACTTC
CASSQGQGNEQYF
>-|TRBV27|-|TRBJ2-3
TGTGCCAGCAGTGGGGGTTGGAACACAGATACGCAGTATTTT
CASSGGWNTDTQYF
>-|TRBV29-1|TRBD2|TRBJ2-7
TGCAGCGTTGAGGGGACTAGCGGGAGCCCCAAGCAGTACTTC
CSVEGTSGSPKQYF
>-|TRBV28|TRBD1|TRBJ2-7
TGTGCCAGCAGTCCTAGGACAGGGAGGAACGAGCAGTACTTC
CASSPRTGRNEQYF
>-|TRBV7-8|-|TRBJ1-4
TGTGCCAGCAGACGAGACAGCCTTAATGAAAAACTGTTTTTT
CASRRDSLNEKLFF
>-|TRBV13|-|TRBJ2-2
TGTGCCAGCAGCTTACGGACAAACACCGGGGAGCTGTTTTTT
CASSLRTNTGELFF
>-|TRBV11-2|-|TRBJ2-7
TGTGCCAGCAGCTTATCGGGACAAGGGTCCTACGAGCAGTACTTC
CASSLSGQGSYEQYF
>-|TRBV4-1|TRBD2|TRBJ2-7
TGCGCCAGCAGCCGATTAGCGGGAGCCCTCTCCTACGAGCAGTACTTC
CASSRLAGALSYEQYF
>-|TRBV6-9|-|TRBJ1-2
TGTGCCAGCTTTTCTGGATTTAACTATGGCTACACCTTC
CASFSGFNYGYTF
>-|TRBV7-6|TRBD1|TRBJ2-2
TGTGCCAGCAGCTTCTCAGGGGGCGTTACCGGGGAGCTGTTTTTT
CASSFSGGVTGELFF
>-|TRBV7-6|TRBD1|TRBJ2-1
TGTGCCAGCAGCGAGGGGGCTTTCGGTGAGCAGTTCTTC
CASSEGAFGEQFF
>-|TRBV6-1|TRBD1|TRBJ1-4
TGTGCCAGCAGCGCCAGGGGGAGGGAAAAACTGTTTTTT
CASSARGREKLFF
>-|TRBV11-2|TRBD2|TRBJ2-1
TGTGCCAGCAGCGTAACAGGGACTAGCGGTACAAGTGAGCAGTTCTTC
CASSVTGTSGTSEQFF
>-|TRBV19|-|TRBJ2-6
TGTGCCAGTAGCCTCTCTGGGGCCAACGTCCTGACTTTC
CASSLSGANVLTF
>-|TRBV5-1|TRBD2|TRBJ2-5
TGCGCCAGCAGCTTGGCCGGGATAGCGGGAGGGCCGTGGGAGACCCAGTACTTC
CASSLAGIAGGPWETQYF
>once|TRBV19|-|TRBJ2-7
TGTGCCAGTAGTAAGAACGAATACCCCTACGAGCAGTACTTC
CASSKNEYPYEQYF
>-|TRBV5-1|TRBD2|TRBJ2-7
TGCGCCAGCAGCTTGGTAGCTAGCGGGAGGAACGAGCAGTACTTC
CASSLVASGRNEQYF
>-|TRBV28|TRBD1|TRBJ2-3
TGTGCCAGCAGACAGGGGGCTCCTCCAGATACGCAGTATTTT
CASRQGAPPDTQYF